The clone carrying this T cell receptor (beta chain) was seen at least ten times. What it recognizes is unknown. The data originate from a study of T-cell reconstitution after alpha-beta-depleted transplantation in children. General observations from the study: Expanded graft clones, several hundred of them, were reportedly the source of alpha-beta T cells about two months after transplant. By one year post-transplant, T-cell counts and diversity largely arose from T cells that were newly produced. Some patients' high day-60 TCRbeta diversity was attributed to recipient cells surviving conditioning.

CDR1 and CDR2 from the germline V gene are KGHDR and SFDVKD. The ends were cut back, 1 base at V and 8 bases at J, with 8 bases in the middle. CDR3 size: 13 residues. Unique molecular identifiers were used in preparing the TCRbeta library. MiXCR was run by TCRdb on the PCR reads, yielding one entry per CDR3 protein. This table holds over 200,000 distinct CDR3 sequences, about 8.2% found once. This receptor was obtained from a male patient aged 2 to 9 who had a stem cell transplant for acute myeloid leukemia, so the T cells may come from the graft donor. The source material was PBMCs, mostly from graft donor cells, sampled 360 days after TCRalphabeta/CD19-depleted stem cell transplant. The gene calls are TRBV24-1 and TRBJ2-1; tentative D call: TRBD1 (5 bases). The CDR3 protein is CATSDLIGDEQFF. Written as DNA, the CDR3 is TGTGCCACCAGTGATTTAATAGGGGATGAGCAGTTCTTC.